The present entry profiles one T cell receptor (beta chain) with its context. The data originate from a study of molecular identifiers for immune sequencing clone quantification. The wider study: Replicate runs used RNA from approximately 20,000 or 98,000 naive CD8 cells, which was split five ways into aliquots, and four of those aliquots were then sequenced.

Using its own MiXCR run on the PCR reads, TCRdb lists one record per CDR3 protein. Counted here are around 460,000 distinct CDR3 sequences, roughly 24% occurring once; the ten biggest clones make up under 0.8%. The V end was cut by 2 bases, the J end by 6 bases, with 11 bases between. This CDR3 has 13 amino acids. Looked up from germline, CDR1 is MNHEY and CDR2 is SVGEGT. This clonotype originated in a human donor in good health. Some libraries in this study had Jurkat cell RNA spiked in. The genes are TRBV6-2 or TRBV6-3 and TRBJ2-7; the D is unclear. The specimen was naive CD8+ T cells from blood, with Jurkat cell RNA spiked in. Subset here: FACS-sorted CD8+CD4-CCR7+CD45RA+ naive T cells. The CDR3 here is CASSYPTCCEQYF. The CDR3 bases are TGTGCCAGCAGTTACCCCACATGTTGCGAGCAGTACTTC.